The text below deals with one T cell receptor (beta chain). Read data end 3 residues before the CDR3 end; the end is taken from the germline J gene. Here immunoSEQ multiplex PCR was the method, and the copy in TCRdb shows in-frame clones only, minus some. The listing contains 46,000 or so clones. The data were obtained in a study of T cells in women clearing cervical HPV infection. The length of the CDR3 is 12 residues. The germline V gene encodes CDR1 KGHSH and CDR2 LQKENI. The chain combines TRBV18 with TRBJ1-1, with TRBD1 matching 8 bases. The sequenced sample was blood buffy coat. The TCR comes from a woman aged 18-70 years with a cervical HPV16 infection that either progressed to CIN3+ or cleared (not recorded which). The DNA read from the CDR3 is TGTGCCAGCTCACCATCGGACAGGGAT. Translating it yields CASSPSDRD. The whole CDR3 is CASSPSDRDAFF.